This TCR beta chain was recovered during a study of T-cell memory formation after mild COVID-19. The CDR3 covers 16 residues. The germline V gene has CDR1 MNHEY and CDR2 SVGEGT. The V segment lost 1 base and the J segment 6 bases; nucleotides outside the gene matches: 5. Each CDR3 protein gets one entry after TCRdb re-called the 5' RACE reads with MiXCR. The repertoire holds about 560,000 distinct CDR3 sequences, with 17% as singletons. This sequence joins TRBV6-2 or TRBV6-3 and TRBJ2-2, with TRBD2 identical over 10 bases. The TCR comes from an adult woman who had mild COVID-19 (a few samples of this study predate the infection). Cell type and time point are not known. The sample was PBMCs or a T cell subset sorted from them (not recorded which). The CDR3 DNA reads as TGTGCCAGCAGTTACTTGCTAGCGGGAGCTCCCGGGGAGCTGTTTTTT. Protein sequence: CASSYLLAGAPGELFF.